The 14 T cell receptor beta chains below come from one sample, sequenced in a study of cytomegalovirus exposure and HLA in healthy donors. The study ran its PCR with 60 Vbeta and 13 Jbeta primers. Here immunoSEQ multiplex PCR was the method, and the copy in TCRdb shows in-frame clones only, minus some. The data contain about 140,000 clones, 60% to 85% of them singletons. Sequences were obtained from PBMCs. The receptors stem from a man between 18 and 35 years old in good health and CMV-seronegative.

This chain joins TRBV23-1 and TRBJ2-1; D may be TRBD1 (6 bases). TRBV23-1 is flagged as an ORF with uncertain function. This CDR3 has 18 amino acids. Between the trimmed V and J ends, which lost 3 bases and 1 base, there was a span of 19 bases. The CDR3: CASSHSRDTRTSYNEQFF. CDR3 in DNA: TGCGCCAGCAGTCATTCCCGGGACACACGAACTTCCTACAATGAGCAGTTCTTC.

CDR3 residues: CASSIVGGNSNQPQHF. The CDR3 nucleotides are TGTGCCAGTAGTATAGTGGGGGGGAATAGCAATCAGCCCCAGCATTTT. V and J are TRBV19 and TRBJ1-5; weak D call: TRBD1 (5 bases). Per germline, CDR1 LNHDA and CDR2 SQIVND (reference sequence). This CDR3 spans 16 amino acids. V was pared by 1 base and J by 0 bases, with 10 bases between.

The CDR3 bases are TGTGCCAGAAGACATCGACAGGGGTATAACTATGGCTACACCTTC. Amino acids: CARRHRQGYNYGYTF. The rearrangement links TRBV5-3 to TRBJ1-2; 8 nucleotides line up with TRBD1. TRBV5-3 is given ORF status, its function remaining uncertain. The V gene end was trimmed by 5 bases and the J gene end by 1 base; junction bases not matched to a gene: 7. The CDR3 is 15 amino acids.

The chain links TRBV11-3 to TRBJ1-3; no clear D gene. CDR1 and CDR2 from the germline V gene are SGHNT and YENEEA. The CDR3 is 13 amino acids. Trimming removed 2 bases at V and 4 bases at J, with 6 bases between. CDR3 in amino acids: CASSLNNGNTIYF. CDR3 in DNA: TGTGCCAGCAGCTTAAACAACGGAAACACCATATATTTT.

The V and J genes are TRBV5-1 and TRBJ2-5, with D maybe TRBD2 (5 bases). Trimming took 0 bases from V and 5 from J, leaving 14 bases between them. Germline values: CDR1 SGHRS, CDR2 YFSETQ. This CDR3 region has 15 residues. DNA of the CDR3: TGCGCCAGCAGCTTGGAAATTAGGGTAGCGGAGACCCAGTACTTC. This sequence encodes CASSLEIRVAETQYF.

This chain links TRBV9 with TRBJ1-2, with a possible D match to TRBD1 (6 bases). V was shortened by 4 bases and J by 0 bases, with 19 bases between the two germline ends. This CDR3 has 17 residues. Germline V lookup: CDR1 SGDLS, CDR2 YYNGEE. CDR3 residues: CASSTRDIQSANYGYTF. The CDR3, as DNA: TGTGCCAGCAGCACCCGGGACATCCAATCAGCTAACTATGGCTACACCTTC.

This sequence joins TRBV18 and TRBJ2-7; D unclear. Germline CDR1 and CDR2: KGHSH and LQKENI. V was cut by 3 bases and J by 0 bases, with 15 bases left in between. CDR3 length: 16 residues. CDR3 amino acids: CASSPSQSYSSYEQYF. DNA for the CDR3: TGTGCCAGCTCACCGTCGCAGTCATACAGCTCCTACGAGCAGTACTTC.

This chain connects TRBV2 to TRBJ2-1; TRBD2 might be the D (6 bases). V lost 1 base to trimming and J lost 12 bases, with 19 bases between them. Per germline, CDR1 SNHLY and CDR2 FYNNEI. CDR3 length: 15 amino acids. The CDR3 is CASSEEAGLPSGQFF. The CDR3 nucleotides are TGTGCCAGCAGTGAAGAGGCGGGGCTCCCGTCTGGGCAGTTCTTC.

The CDR3 DNA is TGTGCCAGTAGTACACTAGCGGGAGGTGTTGGCTCCTACAATGAGCAGTTCTTC. This translates into CASSTLAGGVGSYNEQFF. V is TRBV19 and J is TRBJ2-1; 12 nucleotides line up with TRBD2. The germline CDR1 and CDR2 sequences are LNHDA and SQIVND (reference sequence). This CDR3 is 18 amino acids long. The J segment lost 0 bases and the V segment lost 4 bases, leaving 7 bases of the junction unmatched. Complete variable domain (other parts from reference TRBV19 and TRBJ2-1): DGGITQSPKYLFRKEGQNVTLSCEQNLNHDAMYWYRQDPGQGLRLIYYSQIVNDFQKGDIAEGYSVSREKKESFPLTVTSAQKNPTAFYLCASSTLAGGVGSYNEQFFGPGTRLTVL.

This clone was detected a few times. J is TRBJ2-7 and V is TRBV29-1; D ambiguous. Germline lookup yields CDR1 SQVTM and CDR2 ANQGSEA. Between the trimmed V and J ends, which lost 0 bases and 0 bases, there was a span of 6 bases. The CDR3 is 13 residues long. For the CDR3, the DNA is TGCAGCGTTGAAGAGGGCAGCTCCTACGAGCAGTACTTC. Its protein product is CSVEEGSSYEQYF.

This chain joins TRBV10-3 and TRBJ1-5; D is unresolved. Trimming left V 0 bases short and J 3 bases short, with 9 bases between. This CDR3 is built from 15 residues. Looked up from germline, CDR1 is ENHRY and CDR2 is SYGVKD. The CDR3 DNA reads as TGTGCCATCAGTGAGTCCGGAGGTAACAATCAGCCCCAGCATTTT. Translated: CAISESGGNNQPQHF.

This clone appeared a few times. This sample includes further DNA sequences coding for the same CDR3. The chain employs TRBV5-1 and TRBJ2-7; the D gene is possibly TRBD1 (6 bases). V lost 0 bases to trimming and J lost 3 bases, with 7 bases between them. The CDR3 extends over 13 amino acids. Germline V gene sequence: CDR1 SGHRS, CDR2 YFSETQ. DNA of the CDR3: TGCGCCAGCAGCTTGGTGGACAGCTACGAGCAGTACTTC. This encodes CASSLVDSYEQYF.

This rearrangement joins TRBV19 to TRBJ1-2; D gene ambiguous. This CDR3 is 16 amino acids long. Germline V lookup: CDR1 LNHDA, CDR2 SQIVND (reference sequence). V lost 4 bases and J lost 4, with 19 bases in between. The CDR3 DNA is TGTGCCAGTAGTACTTCCTCGGGTCTGGAGAGCTATGGCTACACCTTC. It is translated as CASSTSSGLESYGYTF.

Points on this clone: One end of the junction does not line up with germline, which may come from a read error. Other DNA sequences from this sample encode an identical CDR3 as well. This rearrangement joins TRBV6-4 to TRBJ1-6, with D uncertain. This CDR3 has 13 residues. From germline, CDR1 is MRHNA and CDR2 SNTAGT. The CDR3: CASSDGVNSPLHF. The CDR3 DNA reads as TGTGCCAGCAGTGACGGAGTGAATTCCCCCCTCCACTTT.